What follows describes a single T cell receptor beta chain. This clone was detected once. Its antigen is unknown. No base-level quality is on record; no much larger clone is a single base apart. These data are taken from a study of cytomegalovirus exposure and HLA in healthy donors (dated by TCRdb to 2017 to 2019). With regard to the full study: An earlier analysis of a few hundred of the donors reported approximately 260 Gb of sequence data and 100 million to 120 million unique TCR beta sequences obtained from around 180 million T cells. Because of strong linkage in the cohort, roughly five DR-DQ haplotypes were treated as single units for association and clustering. To study patterns of TCR occurrence, a later analysis re-analyzed previously published TCR beta repertoires from several hundred donors and added high-resolution HLA genotyping. In the later analysis, no new phenotypic data were used to find candidate immune exposures; instead, reliance was placed on TCR beta sequences and their occurrence across donors. The study aimed to test whether cataloging public T cell receptors could reveal signatures of past pathogen exposure. In a later genetic analysis, genome-wide SNP genotypes for about 55% of the roughly 700 donors were used, and that subset was treated as a discovery cohort. Alongside the repertoire data, information on donor age, sex, ethnicity and CMV serostatus was compiled. Typing coverage varied by locus: 629-630 donors for A, B, C, DRB1 and DQB1; about 520 for DQA1; more than 600 for DPA1; around 490 for DPB1. The T cell repertoires of some 700 subjects were profiled by immunosequencing and related to cytomegalovirus serostatus. Every repertoire in the discovery cohort had been generated on one and the same sequencing platform. Among the roughly 390 genotyped donors, roughly 80% belonged to the genetic ancestry cluster associated with self-reported Caucasian donors. High-throughput TCR immunosequencing, statistical association of individual TCRs with disease status, and machine learning were combined to predict cytomegalovirus infection status. Among 398 genotyped donors of the cohort, an average of 235,054 unique TCR beta nucleotide sequences were sequenced per donor, 15% to 20% of them non-productive. An earlier analysis of roughly 580 of the donors used high-throughput TCR beta sequencing to judge whether each TCR beta V gene segment behaved as functional or pseudogenic. HLA typing included class I and class II loci at four-digit resolution. An early release that covered about 600 HLA-typed donors contained approximately 290 gigabases of sequencing data and 85 million to 100 million unique TCR sequences. Besides the first cohort of approximately 710 subjects, a separate validation cohort made up of around 120 different subjects was used.

The cohort was made up of about 610 healthy bone marrow donors. At the time of sampling, every cohort member was nominally healthy, though immune exposures that went unrecorded were likely present. The donor tested CMV seronegative and was one of the 352 seronegative cohort members. Every donor gave a peripheral blood sample, and the peripheral blood mononuclear cells from that sample were used for TCR beta sequencing. Genomic DNA was extracted from the blood cell samples with the Qiagen DNeasy Blood Extraction Kit. The method was the immunoSEQ multiplex PCR assay. For the multiplex PCR, a mixture combining 60 forward primers for TCR Vbeta segments and 13 reverse primers for TCR Jbeta segments was used. The CDR3 region of rearranged TCR beta genes was amplified from genomic DNA by a multiplex PCR assay. The amplified TCR beta libraries were sequenced on the Illumina HiSeq System as 87-base-pair reads. As for how the authors treated the data: In a later analysis, tens of millions of unique TCR beta chains were counted across the approximately 670 repertoires, and around 11 million of these chains were shared by at least two donors. To remove PCR and sequencing errors, raw reads were error-corrected and collapsed into unique sequences using a nearest-neighbor algorithm that merged closely related sequences. CDR3 sequences were aligned to IMGT reference sequences to assign V, D and J gene segments. Each retained sequence needed at least a six-nucleotide match to both a V gene segment and a J gene segment. Rearrangements were classified as productive when the CDR3 lacked stop codons and remained in frame with V and J, and all other rearrangements were classified as non-productive. Following IMGT convention, CDR3 was defined as the stretch from the second conserved V-encoded cysteine up to the conserved J-encoded phenylalanine. The earlier analysis of around 640 of the donors excluded sequences that lacked an unambiguous match to a single V gene segment. In an earlier analysis of about 590 of the donors, a V segment was called functional when productive rearrangements were above 56.7%, and segregating when the standard deviation between donors exceeded 5%. A statistical classification framework was built for diagnosing cytomegalovirus status from the catalog of TCR beta chain sequences. A later analysis assigned V and J genes by comparing TCR nucleotide sequences with IMGT/GENE-DB human TR gene sequences. In a later analysis, CDR3 sequences and most-parsimonious VDJ recombination scenarios were assigned using the TCRdist pipeline. In a later analysis, every TCR beta chain was defined by the combination of its CDR3 amino acid sequence and its V-gene family, and reads without a unique V-gene family were dropped. As a way to deal with suspected cross-contamination and a sequencing artifact, a later analysis dropped approximately 590 nucleotide sequences that were highly shared and had low generation probability. In a later analysis, a clonal expansion index was calculated for each public chain from normalized within-repertoire ranks of inferred template counts. Generation probabilities in a later analysis came from a VDJ recombination model fitted to out-of-frame rearrangements, and those results were checked against IGoR. In a later analysis, hypergeometric tests were used to score TCR-TCR, TCR-HLA and TCR-CMV co-occurrence, with a repertoire-size bias correction applied to TCR pairs. To estimate false discovery rates, a later analysis permuted the HLA or CMV assignments 20 times. In a later analysis, co-occurring TCRs were grouped using DBSCAN, and TCRdist sequence similarity was added for clustering within HLA-allele-positive subsets. Repertoires with fewer than 30,000 or more than 120,000 public chains were left out of co-occurrence clustering, as were five repertoires with anomalous nucleotide sharing. TCRdb provides this immuneACCESS table in a form limited to in-frame rearrangements. Some clones are lacking; in checked studies, under half of them reflect an unresolved V gene, and why the rest are absent is not known. That table supplies the V and J calls and clone size; D and trimming were determined from the DNA. The sample yields approximately 170,000 clones; over 80% were counted once. The ten largest make up 1% to 1.5% of the sample.

The V end loses 8 bases and the J end loses 1 base, and a stretch of 20 bases separates them. The CDR3 measures 16 amino acids from cysteine to phenylalanine. The entry retains the CDR3 DNA only, 48 bases that are in frame from base 1. CDR1 MNHNY and CDR2 SVGAGI were looked up in the germline V gene (reference sequence). What the work shows at the level of the full study, not this receptor alone: Most TCR sequences were observed very rarely across donors, whereas some public TCRs were present in many individuals. According to a later analysis, parvovirus B19, influenza, CMV and Epstein-Barr virus appeared linked to several top co-occurrence clusters. The cohort was sequenced for TCR beta chains only, and without alpha or paired-chain data the features that could be detected were limited. According to a later analysis, TCR association rates differed among HLA loci, with DRB1 alleles showing the most associated TCRs and HLA-C alleles showing the fewest. A total of 150 or so TCR beta chains were listed by the study as associated with cytomegalovirus. A later genetic analysis associated a missense DCLRE1C variant with V-gene and J-gene trimming of TCR beta chains, and an independent cohort replicated the association. An earlier analysis of approximately 500 of the donors showed that most TCR beta V segments appeared in productive rearrangements either about 87% or about 30% of the time, which broadly matched IMGT annotations. HLA typing was unavailable for some donors at each locus, so association tests used only the typed subset. Most CMV-associated TCR beta chains appeared to be HLA-restricted in a later analysis, and the HLA associations seemed to be driven largely by CMV exposure. In a later analysis, over 15,000 TCR beta sequences were associated with specific HLA alleles at a false discovery rate of 0.05. The presence/absence analyses assumed that sequencing depth was roughly uniform across donors, and that assumption may not be true. In a later analysis, HLA-associated TCR beta chains were found to be more clonally expanded and to have lower generation probabilities than equally common non-associated chains. A further reported finding was that TCR beta sequences accurately predicted the HLA-A and HLA-B alleles for most subjects in the first cohort. For the cohort, immune exposure information was limited to CMV serostatus. In vitro tests confirmed that a few of the cytomegalovirus-associated TCR beta chains recognize cytomegalovirus antigens. A cluster of highly shared sequence variants was judged likely to represent a technical artifact of the sequencing pipeline. A later genetic analysis reported fewer N-insertions in productive TCRs among donors in an Asian-associated ancestry cluster than the roughly 670-donor mean. Some IMGT-functional V segments, including TRBV6-2 and TRBV6-3, could not be distinguished by the 87-base-pair reads and were therefore excluded. Strong co-occurrence of HLA alleles, especially DR and DQ, made assigning TCR associations to individual alleles difficult. The earlier analysis of almost 600 of the donors excluded seventeen rarely observed V segments, including chromosome 9 orphons, because counts were too low. The classifier was reported to diagnose cytomegalovirus status with high specificity and sensitivity in both the original cohort and the validation cohort. Correlated functional status among segregating V segments might reflect linkage disequilibrium, but an unknown experimental factor could not be ruled out. The authors suggested that the approach could potentially be generalized to other disease states and immunological phenotypes.

This TCR was recovered from a boy younger than 10 in good health and CMV-seronegative. Sequencing was performed on PBMCs. The chain was built from TRBV6-6 and TRBJ1-1; TRBD1 could be the D gene, as 5 bases match. The DNA reads as follows: TGTGCCAGCCGGGGGTGGATGGCCCTGGGGAACACTGAAGCTTTCTTT. This translates into CASRGWMALGNTEAFF.